The 24 T cell receptor beta chains given below trace back to one sample, sequenced in a study of T-cell memory formation after mild COVID-19. TCRdb processed the 5' RACE reads anew with MiXCR; each CDR3 protein has one entry. Among about 200,000 distinct CDR3 sequences listed, just over 9.5% were seen once. Material for sequencing was PBMCs or a T cell subset sorted from them (not recorded which). The receptors derive from a man aged 18 to 35 who had mild COVID-19 (a few samples of this study predate the infection). Cell type and time point are not known.

This clonotype has a handful of counts. V and J are TRBV10-3 and TRBJ1-1; 7 nucleotides match TRBD1. The J segment lost 3 bases and the V segment lost 5 bases, leaving 9 bases of the junction unmatched. Germline V gene sequence: CDR1 ENHRY, CDR2 SYGVKD. The CDR3 loop spans 15 amino acids. The CDR3 is CAISPQGVRHTEAFF. CDR3 DNA: TGTGCCATCAGTCCGCAGGGGGTTAGGCACACTGAAGCTTTCTTT.

This chain uses TRBV5-1 with TRBJ2-6; no clear D gene. CDR1 is SGHRS and CDR2 is YFSETQ in the germline V gene. Trimming removed 0 bases from V and 0 bases from J, with 7 bases in between. CDR3 length equals 16 residues. The CDR3 DNA follows: TGCGCCAGCAGCTTGGGGTCAGCCTCTGGGGCCAACGTCCTGACTTTC. This sequence encodes CASSLGSASGANVLTF.

The CDR3 is CASSLEGNLSGNTIYF. CDR3 nucleotides: TGCGCCAGCAGCCTGGAAGGAAACCTCTCTGGAAACACCATATATTTT. This chain joins TRBV5-1 and TRBJ1-3; D is uncertain. Trimming removed 4 bases at V and 0 bases at J, with 14 bases between. Germline loops: CDR1 SGHRS, CDR2 YFSETQ. The CDR3 consists of 16 residues.

This clonotype was counted a few times. This chain links TRBV16 with TRBJ2-5, with D hard to call. Germline V lookup: CDR1 KGHSY, CDR2 FQNENV. The CDR3 loop spans 14 amino acids. The V gene lost 0 bases and the J gene lost 7 bases, with 12 bases spanning the gap. The CDR3 DNA reads as TGTGCCAGCAGCCAATCTCGAGAGGTTGGGACCCAGTACTTC. Translated: CASSQSREVGTQYF.

The CDR3 protein is CASSSRQGDEQFF. The CDR3, as DNA: TGTGCCAGCAGCTCCCGACAGGGGGATGAGCAGTTCTTC. The chain has TRBV11-2 and TRBJ2-1; 9 nucleotides agree with TRBD1. V gave up 4 bases and J gave up 8 bases; unmatched junction bases: 3. Germline assignment: CDR1 SGHAT and CDR2 FQNNGV. The CDR3 length is 13 residues. Filled out from reference TRBV11-2 and TRBJ2-1, the complete variable domain reads EAGVAQSPRYKIIEKRQSVAFWCNPISGHATLYWYQQILGQGPKLLIQFQNNGVVDDSQLPKDRFSAERLKGVDSTLKIQPAKLEDSAVYLCASSSRQGDEQFFGPGTRLTVL.

This clonotype was counted a few times. This chain connects TRBV4-3 to TRBJ2-3; TRBD1 might be the D (5 bases). CDR3 size: 15 residues. In germline, CDR1 is LGHNA, CDR2 YSLEER. V lost 2 bases to trimming and J lost 1 base, with 10 bases between them. CDR3: CASSQYQGRTDTQYF. The CDR3 region has the DNA TGCGCCAGCAGCCAATACCAGGGCCGCACAGATACGCAGTATTTT.

Only a few counts were recorded for this clonotype. The V gene is TRBV5-1, the J gene TRBJ2-2; weak D call: TRBD2 (6 bases). The germline gives CDR1 SGHRS, CDR2 YFSETQ. This CDR3 has 16 amino acids. The V end lost 7 bases, the J end lost 5 bases, and 21 bases lay between the germline ends. Here the CDR3 reads CASRELLAGITGELFF. CDR3 DNA sequence: TGCGCCAGCCGGGAGCTACTTGCCGGTATTACCGGGGAGCTGTTTTTT. The entire variable domain, with the rest obtained from reference TRBV5-1 and TRBJ2-2, is as follows: KAGVTQTPRYLIKTRGQQVTLSCSPISGHRSVSWYQQTPGQGLQFLFEYFSETQRNKGNFPGRFSGRQFSNSRSEMNVSTLELGDSALYLCASRELLAGITGELFFGEGSRLTVL.

This clonotype was seen a handful of times. CDR3 bases: TGTGCCAGCGTCATGGCAGGGACTTATGGCTACACCTTC. Translation: CASVMAGTYGYTF. The chain combines TRBV6-2 or TRBV6-3 with TRBJ1-2, with a possible D match to TRBD1 (5 bases). V dropped 8 bases and J dropped 5 bases, with 15 bases sitting between them. This CDR3 is 13 amino acids long. Germline CDR1 reads MNHEY; CDR2 reads SVGEGT.

The chain is built from TRBV7-3 and TRBJ2-2; 12 bases fit TRBD1. Germline lookup yields CDR1 SGHTA and CDR2 FQGTGA. CDR3 length: 20 amino acids. The ends lost 3 bases at V and 3 bases at J; junction bases unmatched: 14. CDR3 sequence (DNA): TGTGCCAGCAGCTTTCGGGACAGGGGGCCCGTTGGGGCTTACACCGGGGAGCTGTTTTTT. Residues: CASSFRDRGPVGAYTGELFF.

The genes are TRBV4-1 and TRBJ1-4, with TRBD1 as a possible D gene (5 bases). The CDR3 is 15 residues long. Germline lookup yields CDR1 MGHRA and CDR2 YSYEKL. The V gene lost 1 base and the J gene lost 8 bases, with 14 bases spanning the gap. The CDR3 coding sequence is TGCGCCAGCAGCCAAGTATCCCCGGGGGTAGAAAAACTGTTTTTT. Translating it yields CASSQVSPGVEKLFF.

This clonotype was observed a few times. The rearrangement uses TRBV7-8 and TRBJ2-1; D may be TRBD2 (6 bases). From germline, CDR1 is SGHVS and CDR2 FQNEAQ. The length of the CDR3 is 15 residues. Deletions cut 2 bases from V and 5 bases from J, with 13 bases between. CDR3 sequence (DNA): TGTGCCAGCAGCTTATTGGGGCGGGGAAACAATGAGCAGTTCTTC. It translates to CASSLLGRGNNEQFF.

The gene calls are TRBV4-3 and TRBJ1-4; D unclear. Germline loops: CDR1 LGHNA, CDR2 YSLEER. The germline V and J ends were trimmed by 2 bases and 5 bases, with 15 bases remaining between them. The CDR3 is 16 amino acids. In nucleotides, the CDR3 is TGCGCCAGCAGCCAACCTACCCCGACTGGGAATGAAAAACTGTTTTTT. It encodes CASSQPTPTGNEKLFF.

This clonotype was counted once. The chain uses TRBV6-6 and TRBJ1-4; a weak D match, TRBD1 (5 bases). Trimming left V 6 bases short and J 8 bases short, with 19 bases between. CDR1 MNHNY and CDR2 SVGAGI come from the germline V gene (reference sequence). The CDR3 has 15 residues. The CDR3 loop reads CASRGRDLGREKLFF. The DNA for the CDR3 is TGTGCCAGCAGGGGGAGGGACTTAGGCAGGGAAAAACTGTTTTTT.

This clonotype has more than one count but fewer than ten. The chain has TRBV7-2 and TRBJ1-4, with D uncertain. CDR1 and CDR2 from the germline V gene are SGHTA and FQGNSA. This CDR3 region has 14 residues. Trimming cost V 2 bases and J 7 bases, with 11 bases left between them. Written as DNA, the CDR3 is TGTGCCAGCAGCTTACTGCAGCCGGGTGAAAAACTGTTTTTT. Amino acids: CASSLLQPGEKLFF. Full variable domain (missing parts from reference TRBV7-2 and TRBJ1-4): GAGVSQSPSNKVTEKGKDVELRCDPISGHTALYWYRQSLGQGLEFLIYFQGNSAPDKSGLPSDRFSAERTGGSVSTLTIQRTQQEDSAVYLCASSLLQPGEKLFFGSGTQLSVL.

The V call is TRBV20-1, the J call TRBJ1-2; unclear D gene. This CDR3 comprises 14 residues. Trimming shortened V by 5 bases and J by 0 bases, and 13 bases separated the two germline ends. Germline V gene lookup returns CDR1 DFQATT and CDR2 SNEGSKA (reference sequence). The CDR3 DNA sequence: TGCAGTGCTGCCCAGCGGGGAGCTAACTATGGCTACACCTTC. This translates into CSAAQRGANYGYTF.

In this sample, this clonotype turned up a few times. This sequence joins TRBV5-4 and TRBJ2-1, with 12 bases that match TRBD2. The CDR3 length is 17 residues. With V trimmed by 2 bases and J by 2 bases, 5 bases remained unmatched. The V gene's germline CDR1 is SGHNT and CDR2 YYREEE (reference sequence). CDR3 coding DNA: TGTGCCAGCAGCTTCCCGACTAGCGGGGGTGCCTACAATGAGCAGTTCTTC. Encoded protein: CASSFPTSGGAYNEQFF.

This clonotype was detected ten times or more. This CDR3 is CASSLGLAGVDTQYF. The CDR3 bases are TGTGCCAGCAGCTTAGGACTAGCGGGGGTGGATACGCAGTATTTT. The chain couples TRBV11-2 to TRBJ2-3; 12 bases fit TRBD2. The trim removed 1 base at V and 6 bases at J, leaving 2 bases unmatched. The CDR3 extends over 15 amino acids. Per germline, CDR1 SGHAT and CDR2 FQNNGV.

This clonotype has more than one count but fewer than ten. The chain is built from TRBV29-1 and TRBJ1-4; no clear D. Trimming pared 8 bases from V and 4 bases from J, leaving 14 bases between. Germline CDR1 and CDR2: SQVTM and ANQGSEA. There are 13 residues in the CDR3. CDR3 region: CSTRETFNEKLFF. The DNA of the CDR3 is TGCAGCACCAGAGAAACTTTTAATGAAAAACTGTTTTTT.

The chain joins TRBV2 to TRBJ2-3; 10 nucleotides line up with TRBD2. The CDR3 runs to 18 residues. The junction had 10 bases not matched to a gene; V was cut back by 1 base and J by 3 bases. Germline V lookup: CDR1 SNHLY, CDR2 FYNNEI. This CDR3 is CASSEGQRGGLGTDTQYF. The CDR3 DNA is TGTGCCAGCAGTGAAGGCCAGCGGGGGGGCCTCGGGACAGATACGCAGTATTTT.

This clonotype showed up just a few times. The chain uses TRBV6-5 and TRBJ1-2, with 12 bases matching TRBD1. Trimming took 5 bases from V and 7 from J; bases not matched to a gene: 8. The CDR3 has 15 amino acids. Germline CDR1 and CDR2: MNHEY and SVGAGI. CDR3 loop: CASSAPGTGGLGYTF. The CDR3 coding sequence is TGTGCCAGCAGTGCTCCCGGGACAGGGGGCCTTGGCTACACCTTC.

This clonotype was observed at least ten times. The chain carries TRBV6-5 and TRBJ2-3; D is perhaps TRBD1 (6 bases). The length of the CDR3 is 15 residues. Looked up from germline, CDR1 is MNHEY and CDR2 is SVGAGI. Trimming took 6 bases from V and 2 from J, leaving 15 bases between them. CDR3 nucleotides: TGTGCCAGCAGCCCCAGGGGAAAGGACACAGATACGCAGTATTTT. Translated: CASSPRGKDTDTQYF.

V is TRBV19 and J is TRBJ2-1; 12 nucleotides agree with TRBD2. This CDR3 has 14 amino acids. V shed 11 bases and J 8 bases; nucleotides not matched to a gene: 10. Germline values: CDR1 LNHDA, CDR2 SQIVND (reference sequence). CDR3 nucleotides: TGTGCCGTATCTAGCGGGGGGGCGGCCGATGAGCAGTTCTTC. Protein: CAVSSGGAADEQFF.

This clonotype was seen many times. The chain is built from TRBV7-3 and TRBJ2-1; TRBD1 matches 7 bases. Germline CDR1 reads SGHTA; CDR2 reads FQGTGA. The CDR3 consists of 12 residues. Unmatched junction bases numbered 2, after V lost 5 bases and J lost 7 bases. The CDR3 region has the DNA TGTGCCAGCAGCCAACAGGGGAATGAGCAGTTCTTC. Translation gives CASSQQGNEQFF.

This clonotype came up a few times. The chain recombines TRBV5-1 with TRBJ2-2; 10 bases agree with TRBD2. CDR1 is SGHRS and CDR2 is YFSETQ in the germline V gene. The CDR3 consists of 15 residues. V lost 5 bases, J lost 4 bases, and 5 bases stayed unmatched. CDR3 sequence: CASRPPSGGTGELFF. The CDR3 DNA reads as TGCGCCAGCAGACCACCTAGCGGGGGCACCGGGGAGCTGTTTTTT.